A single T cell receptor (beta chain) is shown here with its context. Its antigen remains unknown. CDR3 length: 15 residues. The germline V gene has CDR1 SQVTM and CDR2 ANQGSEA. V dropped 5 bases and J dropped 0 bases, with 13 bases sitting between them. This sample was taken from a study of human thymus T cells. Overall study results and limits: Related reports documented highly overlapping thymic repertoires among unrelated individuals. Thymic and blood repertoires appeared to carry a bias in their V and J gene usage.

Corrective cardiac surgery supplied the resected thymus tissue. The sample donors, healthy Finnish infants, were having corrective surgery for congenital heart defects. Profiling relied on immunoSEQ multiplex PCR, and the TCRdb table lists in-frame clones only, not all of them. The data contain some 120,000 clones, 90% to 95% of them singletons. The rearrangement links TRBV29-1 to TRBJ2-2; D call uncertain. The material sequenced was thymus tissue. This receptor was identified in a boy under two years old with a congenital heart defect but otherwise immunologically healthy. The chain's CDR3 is CSVSIGGPNTGELFF. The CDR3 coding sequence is TGCAGCGTTTCGATCGGCGGCCCGAACACCGGGGAGCTGTTTTTT.